The T cell receptor beta chain described here comes from a study of PD-L1 blockade in urothelial cancer. Produced via immunoSEQ multiplex PCR; TCRdb's table is partial and in-frame only. This table has fewer than 65,000 clones, approximately 79% appearing once. Time point specified: pretreatment peripheral blood. Trimming removed 6 bases at V and 6 bases at J, with 15 bases between. Germline CDR1 is MDHEN and CDR2 is SYDVKM. The CDR3 runs to 13 residues. The chain is built from TRBV28 and TRBJ2-7; D is perhaps TRBD1 (6 bases). The sequencing here drew on PBMCs, taken around atezolizumab (anti-PD-L1) treatment. This TCR was sampled from an older man with urothelial cancer. CDR3 in DNA: TGTGCCAGCAGCTCCCAGGGGTCTATCGAGCAGTACTTC. Amino acid sequence: CASSSQGSIEQYF.